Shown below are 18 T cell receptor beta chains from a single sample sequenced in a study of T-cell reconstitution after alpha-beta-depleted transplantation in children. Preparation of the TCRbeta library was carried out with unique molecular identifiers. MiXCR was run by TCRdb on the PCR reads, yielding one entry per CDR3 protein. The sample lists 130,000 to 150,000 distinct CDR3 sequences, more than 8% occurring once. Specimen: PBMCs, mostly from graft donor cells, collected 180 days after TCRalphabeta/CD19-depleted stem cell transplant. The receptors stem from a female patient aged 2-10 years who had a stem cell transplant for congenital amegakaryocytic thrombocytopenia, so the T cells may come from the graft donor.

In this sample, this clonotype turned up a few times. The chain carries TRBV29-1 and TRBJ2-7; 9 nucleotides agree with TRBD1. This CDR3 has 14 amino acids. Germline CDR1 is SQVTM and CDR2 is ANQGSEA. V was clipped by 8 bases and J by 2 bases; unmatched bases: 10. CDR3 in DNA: TGCAGCATCCTTCTAGGACAGGGGCCCTACGAGCAGTACTTC. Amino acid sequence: CSILLGQGPYEQYF.

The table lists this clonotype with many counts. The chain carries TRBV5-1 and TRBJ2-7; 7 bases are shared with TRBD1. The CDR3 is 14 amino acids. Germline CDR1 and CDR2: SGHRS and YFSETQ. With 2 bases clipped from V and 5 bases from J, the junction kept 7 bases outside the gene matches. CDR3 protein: CASSLEATGHEQYF. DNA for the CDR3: TGCGCCAGCAGCTTAGAAGCGACAGGGCACGAGCAGTACTTC.

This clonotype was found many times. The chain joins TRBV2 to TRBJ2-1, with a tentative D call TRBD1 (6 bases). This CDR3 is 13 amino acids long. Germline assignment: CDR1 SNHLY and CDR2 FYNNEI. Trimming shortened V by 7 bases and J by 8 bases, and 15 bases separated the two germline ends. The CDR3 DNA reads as TGTGCCAGCACTTACAGAGAGGGGGATGAGCAGTTCTTC. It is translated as CASTYREGDEQFF.

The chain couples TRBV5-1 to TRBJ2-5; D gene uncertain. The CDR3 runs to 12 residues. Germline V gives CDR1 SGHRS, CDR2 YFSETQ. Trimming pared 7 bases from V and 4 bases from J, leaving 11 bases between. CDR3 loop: CASSWNGETQYF. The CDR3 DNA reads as TGCGCCAGCTCATGGAACGGAGAGACCCAGTACTTC.

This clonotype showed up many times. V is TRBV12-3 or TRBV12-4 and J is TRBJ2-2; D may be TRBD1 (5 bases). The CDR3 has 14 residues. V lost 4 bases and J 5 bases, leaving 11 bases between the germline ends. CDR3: CASSYQGWTGELFF. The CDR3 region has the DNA TGTGCCAGCAGTTATCAGGGTTGGACCGGGGAGCTGTTTTTT.

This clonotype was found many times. This chain's CDR3 is CASSRPGVTYNEQFF. CDR3 DNA sequence: TGTGCCAGCAGCCGACCCGGGGTAACCTACAATGAGCAGTTCTTC. The rearrangement links TRBV7-9 to TRBJ2-1; a possible D gene is TRBD2 (5 bases). Germline values: CDR1 SEHNR, CDR2 FQNEAQ (reference sequence). The germline V and J ends were trimmed by 5 bases and 2 bases, with 13 bases remaining between them. CDR3 length: 15 amino acids. The full variable domain, in which reference TRBV7-9 and TRBJ2-1 provide the parts outside the CDR3, is DTGVSQNPRHKITKRGQNVTFRCDPISEHNRLYWYRQTLGQGPEFLTYFQNEAQLEKSRLLSDRFSAERPKGSFSTLEIQRTEQGDSAMYLCASSRPGVTYNEQFFGPGTRLTVL.

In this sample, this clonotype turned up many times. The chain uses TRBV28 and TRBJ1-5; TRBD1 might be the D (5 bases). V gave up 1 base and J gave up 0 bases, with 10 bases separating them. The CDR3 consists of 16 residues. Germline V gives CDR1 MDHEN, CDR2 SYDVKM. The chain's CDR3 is CASSLLGHLSNQPQHF. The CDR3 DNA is TGTGCCAGCAGTTTATTAGGACATCTTAGCAATCAGCCCCAGCATTTT.

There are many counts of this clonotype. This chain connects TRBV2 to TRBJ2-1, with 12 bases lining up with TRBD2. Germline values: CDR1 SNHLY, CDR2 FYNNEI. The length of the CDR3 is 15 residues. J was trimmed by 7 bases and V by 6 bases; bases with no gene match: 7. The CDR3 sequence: CASSLTSGGRNEQFF. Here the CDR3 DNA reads TGTGCCAGCAGCCTGACTAGCGGGGGAAGGAATGAGCAGTTCTTC.

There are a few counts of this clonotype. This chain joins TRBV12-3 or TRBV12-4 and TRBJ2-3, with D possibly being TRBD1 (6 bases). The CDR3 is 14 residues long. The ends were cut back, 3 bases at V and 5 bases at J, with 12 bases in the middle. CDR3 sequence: CASSFSGVGDTQYF. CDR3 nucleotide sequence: TGTGCCAGCAGTTTTTCAGGGGTTGGAGATACGCAGTATTTT.

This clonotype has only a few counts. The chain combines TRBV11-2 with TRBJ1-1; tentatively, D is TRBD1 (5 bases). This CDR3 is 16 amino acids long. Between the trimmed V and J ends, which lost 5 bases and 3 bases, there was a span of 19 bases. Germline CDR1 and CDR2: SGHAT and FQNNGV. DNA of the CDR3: TGTGCCAGCAGCCCCATCCCCGGGGGTAAGGACACTGAAGCTTTCTTT. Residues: CASSPIPGGKDTEAFF.

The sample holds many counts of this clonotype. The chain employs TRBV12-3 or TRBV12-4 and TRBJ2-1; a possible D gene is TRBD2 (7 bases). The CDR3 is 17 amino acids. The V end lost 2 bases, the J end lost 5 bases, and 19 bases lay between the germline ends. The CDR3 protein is CASSLRTGGGLHNEQFF. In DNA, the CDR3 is TGTGCCAGCAGTTTACGGACTGGCGGGGGCCTCCACAATGAGCAGTTCTTC.

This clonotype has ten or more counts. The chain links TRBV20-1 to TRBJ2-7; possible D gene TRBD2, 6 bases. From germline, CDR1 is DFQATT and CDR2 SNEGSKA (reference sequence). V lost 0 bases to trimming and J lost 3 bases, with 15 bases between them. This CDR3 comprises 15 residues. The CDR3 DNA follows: TGCAGTGCTAGAGATCTCATTTTCGGGGGCTACGAGCAGTACTTC. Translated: CSARDLIFGGYEQYF.

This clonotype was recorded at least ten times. The CDR3 DNA is TGTGCCAGCAGTTATCCCGGGAAGGCCCGCGGGGCCAAAAACATTCAGTACTTC. Protein sequence: CASSYPGKARGAKNIQYF. The chain recombines TRBV6-2 or TRBV6-3 with TRBJ2-4, with D maybe TRBD2 (5 bases). Trimming pared 3 bases from V and 1 base from J, leaving 19 bases between. The CDR3 runs 18 residues. Germline V gives CDR1 MNHEY, CDR2 SVGEGT.

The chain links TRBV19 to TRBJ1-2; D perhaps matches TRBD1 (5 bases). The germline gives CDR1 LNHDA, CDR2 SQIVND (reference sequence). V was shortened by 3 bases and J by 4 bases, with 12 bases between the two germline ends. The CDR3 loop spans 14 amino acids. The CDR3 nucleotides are TGTGCCAGTAGTATCGCGGGGCTGAGCTATGGCTACACCTTC. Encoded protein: CASSIAGLSYGYTF.

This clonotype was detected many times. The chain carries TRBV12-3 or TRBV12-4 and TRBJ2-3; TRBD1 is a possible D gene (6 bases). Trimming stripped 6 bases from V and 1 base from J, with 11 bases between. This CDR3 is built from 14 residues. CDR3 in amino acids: CASSFYRGTDTQYF. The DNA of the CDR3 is TGTGCCAGCAGCTTCTACAGGGGCACAGATACGCAGTATTTT.

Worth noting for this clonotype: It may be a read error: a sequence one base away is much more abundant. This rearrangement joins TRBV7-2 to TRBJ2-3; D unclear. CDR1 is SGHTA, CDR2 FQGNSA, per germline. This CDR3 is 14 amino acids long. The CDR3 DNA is TGTGCCATCAGCTGGTTGGTGCGCACAGATACGCAGTATTTT. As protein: CAISWLVRTDTQYF.

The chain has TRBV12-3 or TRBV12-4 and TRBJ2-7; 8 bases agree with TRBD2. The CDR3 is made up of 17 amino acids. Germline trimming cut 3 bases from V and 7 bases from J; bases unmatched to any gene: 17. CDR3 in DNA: TGTGCCAGCAGTTTTTCTCTGTCCCCAGCGGGAGTTAGTGAGCAGTACTTC. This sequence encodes CASSFSLSPAGVSEQYF.

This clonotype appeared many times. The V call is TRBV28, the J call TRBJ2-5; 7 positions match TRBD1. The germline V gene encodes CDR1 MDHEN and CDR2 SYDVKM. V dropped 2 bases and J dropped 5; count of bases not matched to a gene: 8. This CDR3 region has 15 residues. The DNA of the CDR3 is TGTGCCAGCAGTTTAGGGACAGTTGGGGCGGAGACCCAGTACTTC. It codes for CASSLGTVGAETQYF.